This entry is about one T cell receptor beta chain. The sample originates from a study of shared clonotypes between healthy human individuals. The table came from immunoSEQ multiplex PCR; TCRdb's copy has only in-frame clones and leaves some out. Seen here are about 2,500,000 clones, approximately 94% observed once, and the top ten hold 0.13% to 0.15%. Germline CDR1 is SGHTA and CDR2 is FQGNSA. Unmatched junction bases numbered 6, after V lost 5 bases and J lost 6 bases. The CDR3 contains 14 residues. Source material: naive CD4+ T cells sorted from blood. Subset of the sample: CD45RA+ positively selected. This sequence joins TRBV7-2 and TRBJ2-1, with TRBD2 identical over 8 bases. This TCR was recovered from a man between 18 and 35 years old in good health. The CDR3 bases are TGTGCCAGCAGCCTTAGCGGGAACGTCAATGAGCAGTTCTTC. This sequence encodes CASSLSGNVNEQFF.